A single sample gave rise to the 26 T cell receptor beta chains below, sequenced in a study of CD8+ T cells in alopecia areata. Extracted RNA was reverse transcribed into cDNA, the sequencing template. Profiling relied on immunoSEQ multiplex PCR, and the TCRdb table lists in-frame clones only, not all of them. The sample carries around 180,000 clones, 60% recorded once. Specified treatment: oral pan-JAK inhibitor, 5-10 mg twice daily. The sample here was CD4+ T cells sorted from blood, taken at week 24, from a patient treated with tofacitinib. Source of these receptors: a human donor with alopecia areata.

The chain recombines TRBV29-1 with TRBJ2-1; 9 bases map to TRBD2. The CDR3 is 15 amino acids. The germline CDR1 and CDR2 sequences are SQVTM and ANQGSEA. V was clipped by 4 bases and J by 2 bases; unmatched bases: 6. The CDR3 DNA sequence: TGCAGCGTTGTGTCCATAGCGGGGGCCTACAATGAGCAGTTCTTC. It is translated as CSVVSIAGAYNEQFF.

V gene TRBV30 combines with J gene TRBJ1-1; D gene ambiguous. V was pared by 0 bases and J by 1 base, with 9 bases between. Germline-derived CDR1 and CDR2 are GTSNPN and SVGIG (reference sequence). The CDR3 loop spans 14 amino acids. The CDR3 loop is CAWSVSRKNTEAFF. CDR3 nucleotide sequence: TGTGCCTGGAGTGTTTCTCGGAAGAACACTGAAGCTTTCTTT.

The V call is TRBV5-1, the J call TRBJ2-5; D gene uncertain. The length of the CDR3 is 13 residues. The germline gives CDR1 SGHRS, CDR2 YFSETQ. V lost 7 bases and J 0 bases, leaving 10 bases between the germline ends. In nucleotides, the CDR3 is TGCGCCAGCTTTGCCTCGAACCAAGAGACCCAGTACTTC. As protein: CASFASNQETQYF.

This clone was observed a few times. V and J are TRBV15 and TRBJ1-1; D uncertain. This CDR3 has 13 amino acids. Looked up from germline, CDR1 is LNHNV and CDR2 is YYDKDF (reference sequence). Trimming took off 0 bases at V and 5 bases at J, with 7 bases between the two ends. The CDR3: CATSRETGTEAFF. In nucleotides, the CDR3 is TGTGCCACCAGCAGAGAAACCGGGACTGAAGCTTTCTTT.

The V and J genes are TRBV6-5 and TRBJ2-2; the D is unclear. The CDR3 loop spans 13 amino acids. The ends were cut back, 1 base at V and 6 bases at J, with 6 bases in the middle. CDR1 MNHEY and CDR2 SVGAGI come from the germline V gene. CDR3 residues: CASSYWASGELFF. The DNA for the CDR3 is TGTGCCAGCAGTTACTGGGCCTCCGGGGAGCTGTTTTTT.

This rearrangement joins TRBV10-3 to TRBJ2-3; D is unresolved. Looked up from germline, CDR1 is ENHRY and CDR2 is SYGVKD. With 5 bases removed from V and 1 base from J, the gap between germline ends came to 16 bases. The CDR3 has 16 residues. The CDR3 is CAISLDIRSRTDTQYF. The CDR3 coding sequence is TGTGCCATCAGTCTTGATATTCGGTCCCGCACAGATACGCAGTATTTT.

The chain joins TRBV4-3 to TRBJ1-2; D unresolved. This CDR3 spans 13 amino acids. Germline values: CDR1 LGHNA, CDR2 YSLEER. Trimming cost V 4 bases and J 8 bases, with 14 bases left between them. For the CDR3, the DNA is TGCGCCAGCAGCCCCACTGGGGTTGGAGGCTACACCTTC. This gives the protein CASSPTGVGGYTF.

V and J are TRBV30 and TRBJ1-1; 11 nucleotides line up with TRBD1. This CDR3 has 13 amino acids. Germline V gives CDR1 GTSNPN, CDR2 SVGIG (reference sequence). J lost 4 bases, V lost 3 bases, and 1 base had no gene match. The CDR3 protein is CAWSGTGGTEAFF. The CDR3 region has the DNA TGTGCCTGGAGCGGGACAGGGGGCACTGAAGCTTTCTTT.

This clone has just a few counts. The chain uses TRBV29-1 and TRBJ1-5, with D perhaps TRBD1 (5 bases). In germline, CDR1 is SQVTM, CDR2 ANQGSEA. The V end lost 6 bases, the J end lost 0 bases, and 12 bases lay between the germline ends. The CDR3 length is 14 residues. The CDR3 loop is CSVRQSNSNQPQHF. DNA for the CDR3: TGCAGCGTAAGACAGTCTAATAGCAATCAGCCCCAGCATTTT.

In regard to this clone: Within the sample, other DNA sequences also encode this same CDR3. The rearrangement uses TRBV5-1 and TRBJ2-1, with 14 bases fitting TRBD2. Germline V gene sequence: CDR1 SGHRS, CDR2 YFSETQ. The trim removed 0 bases at V and 5 bases at J, leaving 4 bases unmatched. The CDR3 length is 17 residues. CDR3 region: CASSLGGLAGGHNEQFF. As DNA, the CDR3 is TGCGCCAGCAGCTTGGGAGGACTAGCGGGGGGTCACAATGAGCAGTTCTTC.

In nucleotides, the CDR3 is TGCAGCGTTGAGGTGCAGGCCCTCTATGGCTACACCTTC. The encoded protein is CSVEVQALYGYTF. The genes are TRBV29-1 and TRBJ1-2; D is uncertain. CDR1 and CDR2 (germline): SQVTM, ANQGSEA. The CDR3 covers 13 residues. Trimming stripped 3 bases from V and 4 bases from J, with 12 bases between.

The gene calls are TRBV27 and TRBJ1-2; no firm D call. Per germline, CDR1 MNHEY and CDR2 SMNVEV (reference sequence). The CDR3 consists of 12 residues. The CDR3 nucleotides are TGTGCTACGCGGCAGGCCAGCTATGGCTACACCTTC. Translation: CATRQASYGYTF.

This clone was picked up many times. V gene TRBV14 combines with J gene TRBJ2-5; the D gene is possibly TRBD2 (5 bases). The CDR3 totals 19 residues. Trimming took off 0 bases at V and 1 base at J, with 21 bases between the two ends. Germline V gene sequence: CDR1 SGHDN, CDR2 FVKESK. CDR3 protein: CASSQEGSRTSVSQETQYF. The CDR3 bases are TGTGCCAGCAGCCAAGAGGGGAGTCGGACCAGCGTAAGCCAAGAGACCCAGTACTTC.

This chain's CDR3 is CASSGQGGIETQYF. The CDR3 bases are TGTGCCAGCAGCGGGCAGGGGGGAATAGAGACCCAGTACTTC. The chain employs TRBV9 and TRBJ2-5, with D possibly TRBD1 on 7 matching bases. Trimming took off 3 bases at V and 4 bases at J, with 13 bases between the two ends. CDR1 is SGDLS and CDR2 is YYNGEE in the germline V gene. The CDR3 covers 14 residues.

The chain employs TRBV7-2 and TRBJ2-1; D unclear. CDR1 and CDR2 from the germline V gene are SGHTA and FQGNSA. V dropped 5 bases and J dropped 2 bases, with 13 bases sitting between them. The CDR3 runs 15 residues. CDR3 bases: TGTGCCAGCAGCCCCACCATCCAGACCTACAATGAGCAGTTCTTC. This translates into CASSPTIQTYNEQFF. The whole variable domain, remainder taken from reference TRBV7-2 and TRBJ2-1, is GAGVSQSPSNKVTEKGKDVELRCDPISGHTALYWYRQSLGQGLEFLIYFQGNSAPDKSGLPSDRFSAERTGGSVSTLTIQRTQQEDSAVYLCASSPTIQTYNEQFFGPGTRLTVL.

This clone was seen once. This chain joins TRBV6-6 and TRBJ2-5, with 7 bases aligning to TRBD1. V gave up 7 bases and J gave up 5 bases; unmatched junction bases: 10. The CDR3 is 14 residues long. Per the germline V gene, CDR1 is MNHNY and CDR2 is SVGAGI (reference sequence). This CDR3 is CASKRTGIGETQYF. Written as DNA, the CDR3 is TGTGCCAGCAAGCGGACAGGAATCGGGGAGACCCAGTACTTC.

CDR3 amino acids: CSVDRQGAFGEAFF. CDR3 sequence (DNA): TGCAGCGTTGATAGGCAGGGGGCCTTTGGTGAAGCTTTCTTT. The J gene is TRBJ1-1, the V gene TRBV29-1; 8 bases align to TRBD1. The germline V gene encodes CDR1 SQVTM and CDR2 ANQGSEA. Trimming removed 3 bases from V and 7 bases from J; junction bases left unmatched: 10. CDR3 length: 14 amino acids.

This clone occurred once. The chain joins TRBV30 to TRBJ2-5, with D perhaps given as TRBD1 or TRBD2 (6 bases each). V was cut by 1 base and J by 4 bases, with 13 bases left in between. The germline CDR1 and CDR2 sequences are GTSNPN and SVGIG (reference sequence). This CDR3 region has 14 residues. DNA for the CDR3: TGTGCCTGGAGTGGGGGAGGACAGCGAGAGACCCAGTACTTC. Its translation is CAWSGGGQRETQYF. Looking up the rest from reference TRBV30 and TRBJ2-5 gives the full variable domain: SQTIHQWPATLVQPVGSPLSLECTVEGTSNPNLYWYRQAAGRGLQLLFYSVGIGQISSEVPQNLSASRPQDRQFILSSKKLLLSDSGFYLCAWSGGGQRETQYFGPGTRLLVL.

V usage is TRBV10-3 and J usage is TRBJ1-5; D is undetermined. The CDR3 totals 12 residues. From germline, CDR1 is ENHRY and CDR2 SYGVKD. Trimming removed 6 bases from V and 6 bases from J, with 9 bases in between. The CDR3 bases are TGTGCCATCAGCGACCAGGTTCAGCCCCAGCATTTT. This codes for CAISDQVQPQHF.

The chain is built from TRBV9 and TRBJ2-1; D is tentatively TRBD1 or TRBD2 (6 bases each). Trimming removed 7 bases at V and 12 bases at J, with 20 bases between. This CDR3 spans 13 amino acids. Per the germline V gene, CDR1 is SGDLS and CDR2 is YYNGEE. The CDR3 here is CASEHPLEGGQFF. CDR3 nucleotide sequence: TGTGCCAGCGAACACCCCCTTGAGGGGGGGCAGTTCTTC.

The chain employs TRBV5-1 and TRBJ2-7, with no clear D. Looked up from germline, CDR1 is SGHRS and CDR2 is YFSETQ. The V gene lost 7 bases and the J gene lost 1 base, with 15 bases spanning the gap. The CDR3 consists of 14 residues. The CDR3 reads CASRGEEASYEQYF. The CDR3 DNA is TGCGCCAGCCGTGGCGAAGAAGCGTCCTACGAGCAGTACTTC.

A few counts support this clone. V and J are TRBV19 and TRBJ1-2; TRBD1 is a possible D gene (5 bases). CDR1 is LNHDA, CDR2 SQIVND, per germline (reference sequence). The CDR3 totals 16 residues. Trimming removed 6 bases at V and 8 bases at J, with 25 bases between. CDR3 sequence: CASRASGTSPIGGYTF. CDR3 bases: TGTGCCAGTAGGGCCTCCGGGACCAGCCCCATTGGCGGCTACACCTTC.

The chain is built from TRBV19 and TRBJ2-7; D is possibly TRBD1 (5 bases). CDR1 and CDR2 from the germline V gene are LNHDA and SQIVND (reference sequence). The CDR3 has 14 amino acids. The V end lost 3 bases, the J end lost 0 bases, and 9 bases lay between the germline ends. Written as DNA, the CDR3 is TGTGCCAGTAGTATTCGGACAACCTCCTACGAGCAGTACTTC. This sequence encodes CASSIRTTSYEQYF.

V is TRBV5-1 and J is TRBJ2-7; no reliable D call. V was shortened by 0 bases and J by 5 bases, with 12 bases between the two germline ends. Germline-derived CDR1 and CDR2 are SGHRS and YFSETQ. The CDR3 has 14 amino acids. The CDR3 nucleotides read TGCGCCAGCAGCTTGGAGACTGATTATAACGAGCAGTACTTC. Translating gives CASSLETDYNEQYF.

The chain has TRBV29-1 and TRBJ1-1, with 10 bases identical to TRBD1. Germline V gene data show CDR1 as SQVTM and CDR2 as ANQGSEA. The junction had 7 bases not matched to a gene; V was cut back by 7 bases and J by 5 bases. This CDR3 contains 13 residues. The CDR3 here is CSARQGARTEAFF. DNA of the CDR3: TGCAGCGCCCGACAGGGGGCAAGGACTGAAGCTTTCTTT.

This chain links TRBV7-3 with TRBJ2-1; D could derive from TRBD1 or TRBD2 (6 bases each). V lost 5 bases, J lost 2 bases, and 19 bases lay in between. The CDR3 runs to 17 residues. CDR1 SGHTA and CDR2 FQGTGA come from the germline V gene. CDR3 nucleotides: TGTGCCAGCAGCCCGCCGAGGGGGGACCCTACCTACAATGAGCAGTTCTTC. It specifies CASSPPRGDPTYNEQFF.